Listed here are 25 T cell receptor beta chains from one sample, sequenced in a study of shared clonotypes between healthy human individuals. Sequencing was performed with immunoSEQ multiplex PCR; in TCRdb, only in-frame clones are kept and a portion is missing. This table holds fewer than 600,000 clones, roughly three quarters found once. The sequenced sample was PBMCs. Receptors were obtained from a woman in her thirties or forties in good health. Some clones in this sample may be carry-over from other donors' samples.

This chain links TRBV7-3 with TRBJ2-5; D might be TRBD2 (6 bases). Germline V gives CDR1 SGHTA, CDR2 FQGTGA. CDR3 size: 15 residues. Trimming pared 4 bases from V and 0 bases from J, leaving 12 bases between. For the CDR3, the DNA is TGTGCCAGCAGCTCGCGTAGCGGAAACCAAGAGACCCAGTACTTC. Translating gives CASSSRSGNQETQYF.

V gene TRBV15 combines with J gene TRBJ2-3; TRBD2 aligns across 10 bases. Germline V lookup: CDR1 LNHNV, CDR2 YYDKDF (reference sequence). V lost 2 bases to trimming and J lost 4 bases; unmatched junction nucleotides: 24. The CDR3 runs to 22 residues. CDR3 region: CATSRQPQGSASGRYFADTQYF. In nucleotides, the CDR3 is TGTGCCACCAGCAGACAACCCCAGGGGAGCGCTAGCGGGAGATATTTTGCAGATACGCAGTATTTT.

CDR3 sequence: CASSIMAGANHEQYF. CDR3 DNA sequence: TGTGCCAGTAGTATAATGGCGGGGGCGAATCACGAGCAGTACTTC. The rearrangement links TRBV19 to TRBJ2-7, with a tentative D call TRBD2 (7 bases). Germline loops: CDR1 LNHDA, CDR2 SQIVND (reference sequence). The V end was cut by 2 bases, the J end by 5 bases, with 16 bases between. This CDR3 contains 15 residues.

The chain couples TRBV6-4 to TRBJ2-3, with D perhaps TRBD2 (5 bases). The CDR3 has 14 amino acids. V lost 3 bases to trimming and J lost 2 bases, with 9 bases between them. CDR1 MRHNA and CDR2 SNTAGT come from the germline V gene. For the CDR3, the DNA is TGTGCCAGCAGTGAGGAGGAGATCACAGATACGCAGTATTTT. Its protein is CASSEEEITDTQYF.

The chain links TRBV15 to TRBJ2-7; TRBD1 matches at 8 bases. Germline CDR1 and CDR2: LNHNV and YYDKDF (reference sequence). The CDR3 loop spans 14 amino acids. After removal of 3 bases from V and 6 bases from J, the junction contained 7 bases not matched to a gene. The CDR3 DNA reads as TGTGCCACCAGCAGGGACAGGGCTATGGGCGAGCAGTACTTC. Translated, it gives CATSRDRAMGEQYF.

The V gene is TRBV11-3, the J gene TRBJ2-2; D ambiguous. The CDR3 consists of 12 residues. In germline, CDR1 is SGHNT, CDR2 YENEEA. Trimming shortened V by 8 bases and J by 5 bases, and 9 bases separated the two germline ends. The CDR3 sequence is CASESDTGELFF. The CDR3 bases are TGTGCCAGCGAATCAGATACCGGGGAGCTGTTTTTT.

The gene calls are TRBV28 and TRBJ2-7; 7 bases map to TRBD2. The germline gives CDR1 MDHEN, CDR2 SYDVKM. Losses at the gene ends were 7 bases for V and 5 bases for J; bases not matched to a gene: 8. The CDR3 extends over 13 amino acids. In nucleotides, the CDR3 is TGTGCCAGCAACTGGGGGGGTGGTGACGAGCAGTACTTC. It is translated as CASNWGGGDEQYF.

The V gene is TRBV29-1, the J gene TRBJ1-1; weak D call: TRBD1 (6 bases). CDR3 length: 12 residues. The V gene's germline CDR1 is SQVTM and CDR2 ANQGSEA. Between the trimmed V and J ends, which lost 2 bases and 5 bases, there was a span of 9 bases. DNA of the CDR3: TGCAGCGTTGAAAAGGGGGGAACTGAAGCTTTCTTT. Translation: CSVEKGGTEAFF.

The chain has TRBV30 and TRBJ1-1; perhaps TRBD1 as D (6 bases). V lost 3 bases and J lost 5, with 16 bases in between. This CDR3 comprises 14 residues. The germline CDR1 and CDR2 sequences are GTSNPN and SVGIG (reference sequence). DNA for the CDR3: TGTGCCTGGAGGGATACAGGGCTGGGGACTGAAGCTTTCTTT. Protein: CAWRDTGLGTEAFF.

In the case of this clone: Different DNA sequences within this sample yield the same CDR3. The chain joins TRBV7-2 to TRBJ2-3; 11 bases line up with TRBD2. The CDR3 extends over 15 amino acids. J was trimmed by 5 bases and V by 3 bases; bases with no gene match: 4. Per the germline V gene, CDR1 is SGHTA and CDR2 is FQGNSA. DNA of the CDR3: TGTGCCAGCAGCTTGGGTAGCGGGAGGGGAGATACGCAGTATTTT. Its translation is CASSLGSGRGDTQYF.

The V and J genes are TRBV6-4 and TRBJ1-2, with unresolved D. Deletions cut 4 bases from V and 5 bases from J, with 11 bases between. Looked up from germline, CDR1 is MRHNA and CDR2 is SNTAGT. The CDR3 extends over 13 amino acids. CDR3 sequence (DNA): TGTGCCAGCAGTGCCGATAGAGGGTATGGCTACACCTTC. Its translation: CASSADRGYGYTF.

About this clone itself: Its ends do not fully match the called genes, so a read error is possible. The chain carries TRBV2 and TRBJ2-7; D is possibly TRBD2 (5 bases). Germline V gene lookup returns CDR1 SNHLY and CDR2 FYNNEI. The CDR3 extends over 11 amino acids. In DNA, the CDR3 is TGTGCCAGCAGGGAAGAGGGCGAGCAGTACTTC. It codes for CASREEGEQYF.

V usage is TRBV7-3 and J usage is TRBJ2-2; TRBD2 aligns across 8 bases. J gave up 0 bases and V 8 bases, and 5 bases lay outside the gene matches. The CDR3 has 15 amino acids. Germline values: CDR1 SGHTA, CDR2 FQGTGA. The chain's CDR3 is CASRASGSNTGELFF. DNA for the CDR3: TGTGCCAGCCGTGCTAGCGGGTCGAACACCGGGGAGCTGTTTTTT.

Turning to this clone: In the same sample, other DNA sequences code for this CDR3. The V and J genes are TRBV9 and TRBJ2-1; TRBD2 matches at 7 bases. This CDR3 has 15 amino acids. Germline-derived CDR1 and CDR2 are SGDLS and YYNGEE. Unmatched junction bases numbered 0, after V lost 0 bases and J lost 0 bases. DNA of the CDR3: TGTGCCAGCAGCGTAGCGGGAGGCTCCTACAATGAGCAGTTCTTC. Protein sequence: CASSVAGGSYNEQFF.

The V and J genes are TRBV9 and TRBJ2-2, with 7 nucleotides matching TRBD2. Germline CDR1 is SGDLS and CDR2 is YYNGEE. The V segment lost 1 base and the J segment 2 bases; nucleotides outside the gene matches: 11. This CDR3 region has 18 residues. This chain's CDR3 is CASSVTSGGSANTGELFF. The CDR3 DNA is TGTGCCAGCAGCGTAACGTCCGGGGGGTCGGCTAACACCGGGGAGCTGTTTTTT. Full variable domain (outside the CDR3, taken from reference TRBV9 and TRBJ2-2): DSGVTQTPKHLITATGQRVTLRCSPRSGDLSVYWYQQSLDQGLQFLIQYYNGEERAKGNILERFSAQQFPDLHSELNLSSLELGDSALYFCASSVTSGGSANTGELFFGEGSRLTVL.

The chain combines TRBV6-5 with TRBJ2-3; D gene unclear. The V gene's germline CDR1 is MNHEY and CDR2 SVGAGI. Trimming took 2 bases from V and 2 from J, leaving 8 bases between them. CDR3 length equals 14 residues. The DNA for the CDR3 is TGTGCCAGCAGTTACCGGCCTTACACAGATACGCAGTATTTT. This codes for CASSYRPYTDTQYF.

This chain joins TRBV10-1 and TRBJ2-7; 9 bases align to TRBD2. Unmatched junction bases numbered 13, after V lost 4 bases and J lost 9 bases. The CDR3 runs to 15 residues. Per the germline V gene, CDR1 is WNHNN and CDR2 is SYGVQD (reference sequence). The DNA of the CDR3 is TGCGCCAGCAGTGCCGGAGTAGCGGGAGTCATTGGGCAGTACTTC. Translation gives CASSAGVAGVIGQYF.

V and J are TRBV7-3 and TRBJ2-3; a weak D match, TRBD1 (5 bases). This CDR3 spans 13 amino acids. In germline, CDR1 is SGHTA, CDR2 FQGTGA. V gave up 3 bases and J gave up 5 bases, with 9 bases separating them. The CDR3 sequence: CASSFRAIDTQYF. The CDR3 nucleotides are TGTGCCAGCAGCTTCAGGGCGATAGATACGCAGTATTTT.

As concerns this clone: Given a far larger clone just one base away, this is likely a sequencing read error. A read error is likely, as this CDR3 ends without the conserved phenylalanine or tryptophan. The J gene is TRBJ1-2, the V gene TRBV2; 7 bases map to TRBD1. Germline-derived CDR1 and CDR2 are SNHLY and FYNNEI. The ends lost 1 base at V and 5 bases at J; junction bases unmatched: 4. The CDR3 runs 14 residues. The CDR3 region is CASSEGGTVYGYTV. The DNA of the CDR3 is TGTGCCAGCAGTGAAGGGGGGACAGTGTATGGCTACACCGTC.

The rearrangement uses TRBV19 and TRBJ2-6, with D unclear. Trimming took off 9 bases at V and 5 bases at J, with 5 bases between the two ends. CDR3 length: 11 amino acids. Germline V gene lookup returns CDR1 LNHDA and CDR2 SQIVND (reference sequence). CDR3 nucleotides: TGTGCCAGCTGCCGGGCCAACGTCCTGACTTTC. Its translation: CASCRANVLTF.

The CDR3 reads CASSVETSGRQDEQFF. CDR3 coding DNA: TGTGCCAGCAGCGTAGAAACTAGCGGGAGACAGGATGAGCAGTTCTTC. The rearrangement joins TRBV9 to TRBJ2-1, with TRBD2 identical over 11 bases. The CDR3 extends over 16 amino acids. Per germline, CDR1 SGDLS and CDR2 YYNGEE. Unmatched junction bases numbered 7, after V lost 0 bases and J lost 8 bases.

The chain has TRBV28 and TRBJ1-1, with TRBD1 as a possible D gene (5 bases). CDR3 length: 14 residues. The germline V gene has CDR1 MDHEN and CDR2 SYDVKM. Trimming stripped 8 bases from V and 0 bases from J, with 13 bases between. CDR3 sequence (DNA): TGTGCCAGCTCCGCTGGAGGGGTGAACACTGAAGCTTTCTTT. This encodes CASSAGGVNTEAFF.

V gene TRBV4-2 combines with J gene TRBJ2-2; no reliable D call. The germline V gene encodes CDR1 LGHNA and CDR2 YNFKEQ. V was trimmed by 0 bases and J by 9 bases, leaving 14 bases between them. This CDR3 contains 15 residues. The CDR3 bases are TGTGCCAGCAGCCAAGAGTCTCTGGTGCTGAGGGAGCTGTTTTTT. It is translated as CASSQESLVLRELFF.

This rearrangement joins TRBV11-2 to TRBJ2-3, with D perhaps TRBD2 (6 bases). This CDR3 has 15 residues. The germline gives CDR1 SGHAT, CDR2 FQNNGV. V lost 5 bases and J 6 bases, leaving 18 bases between the germline ends. The CDR3 here is CASSPTGLPSDTQYF. The CDR3 DNA is TGTGCCAGCAGCCCGACGGGACTCCCCTCGGATACGCAGTATTTT.

In its sample, this clone was seen a few times. The identical CDR3 is also encoded by other nucleotide sequences in the sample. The chain links TRBV19 to TRBJ2-7; 7 nucleotides match TRBD2. The CDR3 has 14 amino acids. V shed 2 bases and J 1 base; nucleotides not matched to a gene: 2. Germline V gene data show CDR1 as LNHDA and CDR2 as SQIVND (reference sequence). The CDR3: CASSIPGLSYEQYF. CDR3 coding DNA: TGTGCCAGTAGTATACCGGGACTATCCTACGAGCAGTACTTC.